This T cell receptor beta chain is from a study of PD-L1 blockade in urothelial cancer. Study details: Every 3 weeks, patients received intravenous atezolizumab 1,200 mg, beginning 2014.

The templates were synthetic TCR analogs, and they were spiked into each PCR. Generated by immunoSEQ multiplex PCR, the TCRdb table keeps only in-frame clones and is missing some. Altogether approximately 50,000 clones are present, more than 80% being singletons, with the ten largest covering 1% to 1.5%. Specified time point: pretreatment peripheral blood. The CDR3 has 14 amino acids. V lost 10 bases, J lost 7 bases, and 9 bases stayed unmatched. Germline loops: CDR1 LNHDA, CDR2 SQIVND (reference sequence). The chain combines TRBV19 with TRBJ2-2; 10 nucleotides align to TRBD1. The clonotype originates from a man aged 50-60 years with urothelial cancer. The sample here was PBMCs, taken around atezolizumab (anti-PD-L1) treatment. The CDR3 bases are TGTGCCACAAAAAAGACAGGGGGCAACGGGGAGCTGTTTTTT. It codes for CATKKTGGNGELFF. The entire variable domain, with the rest obtained from reference TRBV19 and TRBJ2-2, is as follows: DGGITQSPKYLFRKEGQNVTLSCEQNLNHDAMYWYRQDPGQGLRLIYYSQIVNDFQKGDIAEGYSVSREKKESFPLTVTSAQKNPTAFYLCATKKTGGNGELFFGEGSRLTVL.